Listed below are T cell receptor beta chains from one sample, sequenced in a study of patients and donors after allogeneic stem cell transplantation. Each CDR3 protein gets one entry after TCRdb re-called the RT-PCR reads with MiXCR. The sample consists of 150,000 to 200,000 distinct CDR3 sequences, around 30% of them appearing once. Input material: blood, either unsorted or a sorted T cell fraction (not recorded which). Receptors were obtained from a human donor who was either an allogeneic HSCT recipient or a stem cell or donor lymphocyte infusion donor (not recorded which). It is not recorded whose cells these are; they may come from a transplant donor. Each CDR3 is given with its conserved first and last residue. The order of the fields is CDR3 DNA, CDR3 protein, J gene, clone size, D gene, V gene. The D gene is left open where the match is weak. Rows may omit the clone size; those that give it use once, few, many or a size class.

CDR3 DNA: TGCAGTGTCCCTGCGAAGGACTGGTTCGTGGATACGCAGTATTTT
CDR3 protein: CSVPAKDWFVDTQYF
J gene: TRBJ2-3
clone size: -
D gene: -
V gene: TRBV20-1

CDR3 DNA: TGTGCCAGCAGTCCCGGACGGTGGAGGCTTCAGTACTTC
CDR3 protein: CASSPGRWRLQYF
J gene: TRBJ2-4
clone size: -
D gene: -
V gene: TRBV12-3/TRBV12-4

CDR3 DNA: TGCGCCAGCAGCTACCTCCCAGCGGGAGCGGAAGAGACCCAGTACTTC
CDR3 protein: CASSYLPAGAEETQYF
J gene: TRBJ2-5
clone size: few
D gene: TRBD2
V gene: TRBV5-1

CDR3 DNA: TGCAGTGCTAGAGATGGCGCTAGCGGTCTCCTGAACTTC
CDR3 protein: CSARDGASGLLNF
J gene: TRBJ2-7
clone size: few
D gene: TRBD2
V gene: TRBV20-1

CDR3 DNA: TGTGCCACCAGCAGAGCGACCGGGTTTGGCACAGATACGCAGTATTTT
CDR3 protein: CATSRATGFGTDTQYF
J gene: TRBJ2-3
clone size: -
D gene: -
V gene: TRBV15

CDR3 DNA: TGTGCCAGCAGTACCTGGACAGATTACTATGGCTACACCTTC
CDR3 protein: CASSTWTDYYGYTF
J gene: TRBJ1-2
clone size: many
D gene: -
V gene: TRBV12-3/TRBV12-4

CDR3 DNA: TGCAGTGCTGGGAGACTGGCCCACTATAATTCACCCCTCCACTTT
CDR3 protein: CSAGRLAHYNSPLHF
J gene: TRBJ1-6
clone size: many
D gene: -
V gene: TRBV20-1

CDR3 DNA: TGCAGCGTAGCCGGCCCCGGGACTAGCGGGACCAATGAGCAGTTCTTC
CDR3 protein: CSVAGPGTSGTNEQFF
J gene: TRBJ2-1
clone size: few
D gene: TRBD2
V gene: TRBV29-1

CDR3 DNA: TGTGCCAGCTCACCACAGGGCACGGGGAATGAGCAGTTCTTC
CDR3 protein: CASSPQGTGNEQFF
J gene: TRBJ2-1
clone size: -
D gene: -
V gene: TRBV18

CDR3 DNA: TGTGCCAGCAGCTTATGGGCAACTAATGAAAAACTGTTTTTT
CDR3 protein: CASSLWATNEKLFF
J gene: TRBJ1-4
clone size: -
D gene: -
V gene: TRBV7-2

CDR3 DNA: TGCGCCAGCAGCTTGTTATCCTCCCGGGGGGCCCAGTACTTC
CDR3 protein: CASSLLSSRGAQYF
J gene: TRBJ2-5
clone size: few
D gene: TRBD2
V gene: TRBV5-1

CDR3 DNA: TGTGCCACCAGCAGAGACCGGGGTAACTATGGCTACACCTTC
CDR3 protein: CATSRDRGNYGYTF
J gene: TRBJ1-2
clone size: few
D gene: -
V gene: TRBV15

CDR3 DNA: TGTGCCAGCAGCACCCTGGCGGCACCCTCCTACAATGAGCAGTTCTTC
CDR3 protein: CASSTLAAPSYNEQFF
J gene: TRBJ2-1
clone size: -
D gene: -
V gene: TRBV11-1

CDR3 DNA: TGTGCCAGCACCTTTAACCCCCGACGACAGGGGAACAACTATGGCTACACCTTC
CDR3 protein: CASTFNPRRQGNNYGYTF
J gene: TRBJ1-2
clone size: -
D gene: TRBD1
V gene: TRBV12-3/TRBV12-4

CDR3 DNA: TGCGCCAGCAGCCTAACAGCAAACTCCTACAATGAGCAGTTCTTC
CDR3 protein: CASSLTANSYNEQFF
J gene: TRBJ2-1
clone size: few
D gene: -
V gene: TRBV5-1

CDR3 DNA: TGTGCCAGCAGCGCAGACTTCCTCTACAATGAGCAGTTCTTC
CDR3 protein: CASSADFLYNEQFF
J gene: TRBJ2-1
clone size: few
D gene: -
V gene: TRBV7-2

CDR3 DNA: TGTGCCAGCAGTGAGAGAGCTAACTATGGCTACACCTTC
CDR3 protein: CASSERANYGYTF
J gene: TRBJ1-2
clone size: many
D gene: -
V gene: TRBV2

CDR3 DNA: TGTGCCAGCAGCCCCCGGACAGGCGCAAACTCTGGAAACACCATATATTTT
CDR3 protein: CASSPRTGANSGNTIYF
J gene: TRBJ1-3
clone size: -
D gene: TRBD1
V gene: TRBV9

CDR3 DNA: TGCAGTGCGAGGGGAGGGAGAAGCAATCAGCCCCAGCATTTT
CDR3 protein: CSARGGRSNQPQHF
J gene: TRBJ1-5
clone size: -
D gene: -
V gene: TRBV20-1

CDR3 DNA: TGTGCCACCAGCAGACACAAGTCCACTGAAGCTTTCTTT
CDR3 protein: CATSRHKSTEAFF
J gene: TRBJ1-1
clone size: -
D gene: -
V gene: TRBV15

CDR3 DNA: TGCAGTGCCCATTATACCTACTCCTACGAGCAGTACTTC
CDR3 protein: CSAHYTYSYEQYF
J gene: TRBJ2-7
clone size: -
D gene: -
V gene: TRBV20-1

CDR3 DNA: TGTGCCTGGAGTTATGGGGGCTCTGAAGCTTTCTTT
CDR3 protein: CAWSYGGSEAFF
J gene: TRBJ1-1
clone size: -
D gene: -
V gene: TRBV30

CDR3 DNA: TGTGCCAGCAGTGAACCCGGGACAGGGCATAATGAAAAACTGTTTTTT
CDR3 protein: CASSEPGTGHNEKLFF
J gene: TRBJ1-4
clone size: -
D gene: TRBD1
V gene: TRBV28

CDR3 DNA: TGTGCCAGCAGCCAAGAGGGACGGGAGACCCAGTACTTC
CDR3 protein: CASSQEGRETQYF
J gene: TRBJ2-5
clone size: -
D gene: -
V gene: TRBV3-1

CDR3 DNA: TGTGCCAGCAGCTTAGCGCTGAACTACGAGCAGTACTTC
CDR3 protein: CASSLALNYEQYF
J gene: TRBJ2-7
clone size: many
D gene: -
V gene: TRBV7-6

CDR3 DNA: TGCGCCAGCAGCCGCCGGGACGTCAGTAACTATGGCTACACCTTC
CDR3 protein: CASSRRDVSNYGYTF
J gene: TRBJ1-2
clone size: few
D gene: -
V gene: TRBV5-1

CDR3 DNA: TGTGCCACCAGCAGAGGGACAGGGCCTTATCAAGTCCTGACTTTC
CDR3 protein: CATSRGTGPYQVLTF
J gene: TRBJ2-6
clone size: -
D gene: TRBD1
V gene: TRBV15

CDR3 DNA: TGCGCCAGCAGCTTGGCCATACCCCGGGAGGACTACGAGCAGTACTTC
CDR3 protein: CASSLAIPREDYEQYF
J gene: TRBJ2-7
clone size: few
D gene: TRBD2
V gene: TRBV5-1

CDR3 DNA: TGTGCCAGCAAAACAGGGGGCGATCTCTACGAGCAGTACTTC
CDR3 protein: CASKTGGDLYEQYF
J gene: TRBJ2-7
clone size: -
D gene: TRBD1
V gene: TRBV27

CDR3 DNA: TGTGCCAGCAGTTTCGGACTAGCGGCCTACAATGAGCAGTTCTTC
CDR3 protein: CASSFGLAAYNEQFF
J gene: TRBJ2-1
clone size: few
D gene: TRBD2
V gene: TRBV12-3/TRBV12-4

CDR3 DNA: TGCGCCAGCGGATTTTTGGACAGGGGGAGCACCGGGGAGCTGTTTTTT
CDR3 protein: CASGFLDRGSTGELFF
J gene: TRBJ2-2
clone size: few
D gene: TRBD1
V gene: TRBV5-1

CDR3 DNA: TGCGCCAGCAGCCCTTCTTCGAGCGGTCTTGGCTACACCTTC
CDR3 protein: CASSPSSSGLGYTF
J gene: TRBJ1-2
clone size: many
D gene: -
V gene: TRBV5-1

CDR3 DNA: TGTGCCAGCAGCCAACTGGAGTCCCAGAATCAGCCCCAGCATTTT
CDR3 protein: CASSQLESQNQPQHF
J gene: TRBJ1-5
clone size: -
D gene: -
V gene: TRBV4-2

CDR3 DNA: TGTGCCAGCAGCTGGGGGGCCTCGTTGCAGTACTTC
CDR3 protein: CASSWGASLQYF
J gene: TRBJ2-7
clone size: -
D gene: -
V gene: TRBV4-2

CDR3 DNA: TGTGCCAGCAGCTCCCACAGGGATCCTTACGAGCAGTACTTC
CDR3 protein: CASSSHRDPYEQYF
J gene: TRBJ2-7
clone size: -
D gene: -
V gene: TRBV7-9

CDR3 DNA: TGTGCCAGCAGCCATAGCGGGGCCACCGGGGAGCTGTTTTTT
CDR3 protein: CASSHSGATGELFF
J gene: TRBJ2-2
clone size: few
D gene: TRBD2
V gene: TRBV4-2

CDR3 DNA: TGTGCCAGCAGTTATCAGAAGGCCTCCTACGAGCAGTACTTC
CDR3 protein: CASSYQKASYEQYF
J gene: TRBJ2-7
clone size: -
D gene: -
V gene: TRBV6-5

CDR3 DNA: TGTGCCAGCAGCCCCGCTTTAGCGGGAGGTGACACCGGGGAGCTGTTTTTT
CDR3 protein: CASSPALAGGDTGELFF
J gene: TRBJ2-2
clone size: -
D gene: TRBD2
V gene: TRBV7-2

CDR3 DNA: TGTGCCAGCAGCTCCGGACTGAACACCGGGGAGCTGTTTTTT
CDR3 protein: CASSSGLNTGELFF
J gene: TRBJ2-2
clone size: -
D gene: -
V gene: TRBV7-2

CDR3 DNA: TGTGCCAGCAGCTTAGGATCGGCGGGAGGCTGGACCGGGGAGCTGTTTTTT
CDR3 protein: CASSLGSAGGWTGELFF
J gene: TRBJ2-2
clone size: few
D gene: TRBD2
V gene: TRBV7-3

CDR3 DNA: TGCAGTGCTACCGACCGGGGTTCACCCCTCCACTTT
CDR3 protein: CSATDRGSPLHF
J gene: TRBJ1-6
clone size: many
D gene: -
V gene: TRBV20-1

CDR3 DNA: TGTGCCAGTAGTATAGGGGACACGGGCAGGACTGAAGCTTTCTTT
CDR3 protein: CASSIGDTGRTEAFF
J gene: TRBJ1-1
clone size: -
D gene: -
V gene: TRBV19

CDR3 DNA: TGCGCCAGCAGCTCGGGGCTAGCCCCCCGCGGGGAGCTGTTTTTT
CDR3 protein: CASSSGLAPRGELFF
J gene: TRBJ2-2
clone size: few
D gene: -
V gene: TRBV5-1

CDR3 DNA: TGTGCCAGCATAAACAGGCGAGAAGGACCTGAAGCTTTCTTT
CDR3 protein: CASINRREGPEAFF
J gene: TRBJ1-1
clone size: few
D gene: -
V gene: TRBV27

CDR3 DNA: TGCGCCAGCAGCCAAGTAGGGGGTGGCAATCAGCCCCAGCATTTT
CDR3 protein: CASSQVGGGNQPQHF
J gene: TRBJ1-5
clone size: few
D gene: -
V gene: TRBV4-1

CDR3 DNA: TGTGCCAGCAGTTTAGGTGGACAGTTCAATCAGCCCCAGCATTTT
CDR3 protein: CASSLGGQFNQPQHF
J gene: TRBJ1-5
clone size: few
D gene: -
V gene: TRBV12-3/TRBV12-4

CDR3 DNA: TGTGCCAGCAGTGACTCAGGGGATCAAGAGACCCAGTACTTC
CDR3 protein: CASSDSGDQETQYF
J gene: TRBJ2-5
clone size: -
D gene: -
V gene: TRBV6-5

CDR3 DNA: TGTGCCAGCAGCTTAACGGGGACTAACTATGGCTACACCTTC
CDR3 protein: CASSLTGTNYGYTF
J gene: TRBJ1-2
clone size: many
D gene: -
V gene: TRBV7-2

CDR3 DNA: TGCAGCGTTTCCCGGACAGAAGACAATGAGCAGTTCTTC
CDR3 protein: CSVSRTEDNEQFF
J gene: TRBJ2-1
clone size: -
D gene: -
V gene: TRBV29-1

CDR3 DNA: TGTGCCAGCCGTGGACCCGGCCGTCCCCGCCCGAATCAGCCCCAGCATTTT
CDR3 protein: CASRGPGRPRPNQPQHF
J gene: TRBJ1-5
clone size: few
D gene: -
V gene: TRBV28

CDR3 DNA: TGTGCCAGCAGACCAAGGCCCCTCACAGATACGCAGTATTTT
CDR3 protein: CASRPRPLTDTQYF
J gene: TRBJ2-3
clone size: -
D gene: -
V gene: TRBV6-2/TRBV6-3

CDR3 DNA: TGTGCCAGCAGCCCCCGACAGGGGGCAGGTGAAAAACTGTTTTTT
CDR3 protein: CASSPRQGAGEKLFF
J gene: TRBJ1-4
clone size: few
D gene: TRBD1
V gene: TRBV7-2

CDR3 DNA: TGCAGTGCAACCCCGGGACGGGAGCAGTTCTTC
CDR3 protein: CSATPGREQFF
J gene: TRBJ2-1
clone size: -
D gene: -
V gene: TRBV20-1